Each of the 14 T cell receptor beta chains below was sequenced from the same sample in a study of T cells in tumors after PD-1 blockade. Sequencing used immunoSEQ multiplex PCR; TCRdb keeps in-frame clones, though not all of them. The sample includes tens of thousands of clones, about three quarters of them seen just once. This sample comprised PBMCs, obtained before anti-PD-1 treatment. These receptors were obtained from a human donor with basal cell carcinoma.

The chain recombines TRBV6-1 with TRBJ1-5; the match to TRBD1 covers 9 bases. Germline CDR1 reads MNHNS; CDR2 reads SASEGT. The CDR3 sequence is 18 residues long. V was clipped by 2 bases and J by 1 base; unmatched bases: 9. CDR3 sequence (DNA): TGTGCCAGCAGTGAAATGACAGGGGGACCTCGGAGCAATCAGCCCCAGCATTTT. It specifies CASSEMTGGPRSNQPQHF.

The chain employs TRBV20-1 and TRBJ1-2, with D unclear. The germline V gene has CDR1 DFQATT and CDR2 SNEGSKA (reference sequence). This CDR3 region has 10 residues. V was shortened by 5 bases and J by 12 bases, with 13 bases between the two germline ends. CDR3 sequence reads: CSAYKAGDTF. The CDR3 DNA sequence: TGCAGTGCTTATAAGGCTGGTGACACCTTC.

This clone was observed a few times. CDR3: CASSRDSTNTGELFF. For the CDR3, the DNA is TGTGCCAGCAGCCGGGACTCGACGAACACCGGGGAGCTGTTTTTT. This chain links TRBV5-4 with TRBJ2-2, with a tentative D call TRBD2 (6 bases). The CDR3 is made up of 15 amino acids. V was clipped by 4 bases and J by 0 bases, with 10 bases between them. Germline V gives CDR1 SGHNT, CDR2 YYREEE (reference sequence).

The CDR3 DNA follows: TGTGCCAGCAGCAAAGCGGCAGGAGGGTTCTACGAGCAGTACTTC. Amino acid sequence: CASSKAAGGFYEQYF. The gene calls are TRBV21-1 and TRBJ2-7; TRBD2 was called by the table and not checked on the DNA. TRBV21-1 is a pseudogene. The CDR3 is 15 amino acids.

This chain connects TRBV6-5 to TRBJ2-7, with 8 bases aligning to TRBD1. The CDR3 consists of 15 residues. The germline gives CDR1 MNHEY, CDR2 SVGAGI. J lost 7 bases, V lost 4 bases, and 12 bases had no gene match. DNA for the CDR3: TGTGCCAGCAGTTCGTCAGGGGGCGCTCAGGGGGAGCAGTACTTC. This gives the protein CASSSSGGAQGEQYF.

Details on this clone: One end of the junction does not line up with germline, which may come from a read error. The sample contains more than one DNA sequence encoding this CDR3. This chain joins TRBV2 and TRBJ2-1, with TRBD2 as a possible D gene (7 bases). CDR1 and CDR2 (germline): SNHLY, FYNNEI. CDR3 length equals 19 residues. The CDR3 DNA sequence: TGTGCCAGCTGTGATGGGTGGGCGGGGGCGGGGAGCTCCTACAATGAGCAGTTCTTC. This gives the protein CASCDGWAGAGSSYNEQFF.

This chain's CDR3 is CASSVGPISSYEQYF. The CDR3 DNA follows: TGTGCCAGCAGCGTAGGCCCGATTAGCTCCTACGAGCAGTACTTC. The V call is TRBV9, the J call TRBJ2-7; D call uncertain. CDR3 size: 15 residues. Germline V gene sequence: CDR1 SGDLS, CDR2 YYNGEE. Trimming removed 0 bases at V and 0 bases at J, with 10 bases between.

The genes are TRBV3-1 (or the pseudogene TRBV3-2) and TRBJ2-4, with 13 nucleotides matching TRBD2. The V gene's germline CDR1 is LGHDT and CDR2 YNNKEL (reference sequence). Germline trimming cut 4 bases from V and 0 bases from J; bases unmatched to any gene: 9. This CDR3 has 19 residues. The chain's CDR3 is CASSRGLAGVHVAKNIQYF. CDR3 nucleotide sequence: TGTGCCAGCAGCCGAGGACTAGCGGGGGTACATGTAGCCAAAAACATTCAGTACTTC.

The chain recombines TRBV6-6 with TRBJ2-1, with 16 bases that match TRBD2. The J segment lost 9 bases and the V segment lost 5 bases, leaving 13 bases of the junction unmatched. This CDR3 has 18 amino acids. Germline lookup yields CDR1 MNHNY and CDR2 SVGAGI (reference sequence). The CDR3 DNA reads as TGTGCCAGCAGTCCCCCTTCGGGACTAGCGGGAGGGTACGGTGAGCAGTTCTTC. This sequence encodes CASSPPSGLAGGYGEQFF.

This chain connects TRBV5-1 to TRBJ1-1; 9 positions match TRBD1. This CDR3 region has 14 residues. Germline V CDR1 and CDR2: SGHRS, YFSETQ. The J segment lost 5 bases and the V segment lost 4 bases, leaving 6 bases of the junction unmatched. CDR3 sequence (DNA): TGCGCCAGCAGCACGGACAGGGGAGGGACTGAAGCTTTCTTT. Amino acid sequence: CASSTDRGGTEAFF.

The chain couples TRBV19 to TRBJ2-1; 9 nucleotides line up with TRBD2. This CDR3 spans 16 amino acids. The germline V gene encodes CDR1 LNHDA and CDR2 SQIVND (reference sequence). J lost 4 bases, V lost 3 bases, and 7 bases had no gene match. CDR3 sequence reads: CASSMLAGFKYNEQFF. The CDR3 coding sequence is TGTGCCAGTAGTATGCTAGCGGGATTTAAGTACAATGAGCAGTTCTTC. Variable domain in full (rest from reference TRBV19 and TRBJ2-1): DGGITQSPKYLFRKEGQNVTLSCEQNLNHDAMYWYRQDPGQGLRLIYYSQIVNDFQKGDIAEGYSVSREKKESFPLTVTSAQKNPTAFYLCASSMLAGFKYNEQFFGPGTRLTVL.

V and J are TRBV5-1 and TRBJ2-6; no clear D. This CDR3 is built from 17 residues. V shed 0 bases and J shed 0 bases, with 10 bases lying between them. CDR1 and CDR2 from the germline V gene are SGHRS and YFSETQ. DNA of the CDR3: TGCGCCAGCAGCTTGGTTGGTCTGAGCTCTGGGGCCAACGTCCTGACTTTC. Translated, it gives CASSLVGLSSGANVLTF.

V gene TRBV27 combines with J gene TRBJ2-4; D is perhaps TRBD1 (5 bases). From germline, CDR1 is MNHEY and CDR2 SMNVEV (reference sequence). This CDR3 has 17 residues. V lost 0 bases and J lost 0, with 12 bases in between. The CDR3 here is CASSLSTGRLAKNIQYF. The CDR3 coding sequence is TGTGCCAGCAGTTTATCCACAGGTCGGTTAGCCAAAAACATTCAGTACTTC.

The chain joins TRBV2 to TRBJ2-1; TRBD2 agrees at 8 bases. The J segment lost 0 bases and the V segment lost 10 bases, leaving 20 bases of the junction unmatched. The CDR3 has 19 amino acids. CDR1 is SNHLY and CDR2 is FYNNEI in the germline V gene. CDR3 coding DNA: TGTGCCACCTGTCACGGGGGGGCGCGGGCGGGGAGCTCCTACAATGAGCAGTTCTTC. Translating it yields CATCHGGARAGSSYNEQFF.